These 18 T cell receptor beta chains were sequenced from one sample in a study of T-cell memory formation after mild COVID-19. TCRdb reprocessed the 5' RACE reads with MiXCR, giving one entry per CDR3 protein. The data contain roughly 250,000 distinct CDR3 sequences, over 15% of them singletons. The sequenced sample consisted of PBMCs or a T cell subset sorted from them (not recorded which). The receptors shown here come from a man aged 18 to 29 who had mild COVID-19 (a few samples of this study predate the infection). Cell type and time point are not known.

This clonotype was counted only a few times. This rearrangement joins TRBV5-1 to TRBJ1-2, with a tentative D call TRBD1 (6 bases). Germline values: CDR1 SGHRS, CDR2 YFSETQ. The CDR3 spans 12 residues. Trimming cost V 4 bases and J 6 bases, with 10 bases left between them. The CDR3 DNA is TGCGCCAGCAGCGCGGACAGTAATGGCTACACCTTC. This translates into CASSADSNGYTF.

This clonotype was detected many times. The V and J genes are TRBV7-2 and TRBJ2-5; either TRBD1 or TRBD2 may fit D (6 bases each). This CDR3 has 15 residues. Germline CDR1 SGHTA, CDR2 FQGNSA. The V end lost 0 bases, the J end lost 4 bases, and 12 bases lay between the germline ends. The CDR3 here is CASSLASRGGETQYF. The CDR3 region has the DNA TGTGCCAGCAGCTTAGCCTCCAGGGGAGGAGAGACCCAGTACTTC.

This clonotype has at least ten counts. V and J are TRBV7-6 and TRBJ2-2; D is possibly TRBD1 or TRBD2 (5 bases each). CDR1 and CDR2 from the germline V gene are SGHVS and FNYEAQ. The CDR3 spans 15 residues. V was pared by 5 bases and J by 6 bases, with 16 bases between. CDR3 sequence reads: CASSQQSGTAGELFF. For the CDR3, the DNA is TGTGCCAGCAGCCAGCAATCAGGGACCGCCGGGGAGCTGTTTTTT.

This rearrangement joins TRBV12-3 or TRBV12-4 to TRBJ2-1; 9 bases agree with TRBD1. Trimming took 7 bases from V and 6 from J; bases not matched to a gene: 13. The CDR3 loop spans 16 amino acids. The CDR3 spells CASILSGTGIANEQFF. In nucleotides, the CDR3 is TGTGCCAGCATCCTCTCCGGGACAGGGATTGCCAATGAGCAGTTCTTC.

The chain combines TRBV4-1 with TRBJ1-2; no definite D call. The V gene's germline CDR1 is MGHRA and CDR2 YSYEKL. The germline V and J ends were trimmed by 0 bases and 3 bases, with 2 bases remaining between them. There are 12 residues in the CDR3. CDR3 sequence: CASSQDYYGYTF. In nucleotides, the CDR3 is TGCGCCAGCAGCCAAGATTACTATGGCTACACCTTC.

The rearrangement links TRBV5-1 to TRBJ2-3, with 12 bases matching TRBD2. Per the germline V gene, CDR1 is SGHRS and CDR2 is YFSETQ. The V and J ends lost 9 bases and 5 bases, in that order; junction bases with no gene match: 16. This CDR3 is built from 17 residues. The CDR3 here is CATSLSASGGAQDTQYF. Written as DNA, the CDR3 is TGCGCCACCTCTTTATCTGCTAGCGGGGGGGCCCAAGATACGCAGTATTTT.

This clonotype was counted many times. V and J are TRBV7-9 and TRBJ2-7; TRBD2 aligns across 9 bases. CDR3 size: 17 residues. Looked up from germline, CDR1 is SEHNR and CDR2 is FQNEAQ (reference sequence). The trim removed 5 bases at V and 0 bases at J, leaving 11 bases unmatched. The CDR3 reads CASSPGFSGGSSYEQYF. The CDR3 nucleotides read TGTGCCAGCAGCCCAGGATTTAGCGGGGGTTCCTCCTACGAGCAGTACTTC. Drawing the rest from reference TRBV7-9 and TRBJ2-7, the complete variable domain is DTGVSQNPRHKITKRGQNVTFRCDPISEHNRLYWYRQTLGQGPEFLTYFQNEAQLEKSRLLSDRFSAERPKGSFSTLEIQRTEQGDSAMYLCASSPGFSGGSSYEQYFGPGTRLTVT.

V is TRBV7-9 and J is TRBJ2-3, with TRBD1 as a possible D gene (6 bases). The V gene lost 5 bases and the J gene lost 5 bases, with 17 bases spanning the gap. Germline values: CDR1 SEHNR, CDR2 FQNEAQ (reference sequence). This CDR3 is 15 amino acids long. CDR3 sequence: CASSATGPSEDTQYF. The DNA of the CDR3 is TGTGCCAGCAGCGCCACAGGGCCTTCAGAAGATACGCAGTATTTT.

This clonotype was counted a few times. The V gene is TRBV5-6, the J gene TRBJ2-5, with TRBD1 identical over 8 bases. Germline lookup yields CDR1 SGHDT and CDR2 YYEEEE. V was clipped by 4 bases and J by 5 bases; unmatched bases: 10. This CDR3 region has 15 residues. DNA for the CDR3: TGTGCCAGCAGCCCGACGCGGACAGGGTGGGAGACCCAGTACTTC. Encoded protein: CASSPTRTGWETQYF.

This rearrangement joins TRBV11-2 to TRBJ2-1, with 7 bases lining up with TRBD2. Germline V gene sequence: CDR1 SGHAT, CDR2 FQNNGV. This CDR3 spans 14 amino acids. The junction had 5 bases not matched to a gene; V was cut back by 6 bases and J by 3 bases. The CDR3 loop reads CASSALADYNEQFF. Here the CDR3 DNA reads TGTGCCAGCAGTGCCCTAGCGGACTACAATGAGCAGTTCTTC.

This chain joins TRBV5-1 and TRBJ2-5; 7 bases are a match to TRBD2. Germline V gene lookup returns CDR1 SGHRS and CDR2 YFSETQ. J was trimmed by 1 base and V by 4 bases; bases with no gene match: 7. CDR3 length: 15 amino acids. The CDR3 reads CASSQLASAQETQYF. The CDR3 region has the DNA TGCGCCAGCAGCCAACTAGCGTCGGCCCAAGAGACCCAGTACTTC. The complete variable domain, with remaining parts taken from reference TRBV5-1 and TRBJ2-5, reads KAGVTQTPRYLIKTRGQQVTLSCSPISGHRSVSWYQQTPGQGLQFLFEYFSETQRNKGNFPGRFSGRQFSNSRSEMNVSTLELGDSALYLCASSQLASAQETQYFGPGTRLLVL.

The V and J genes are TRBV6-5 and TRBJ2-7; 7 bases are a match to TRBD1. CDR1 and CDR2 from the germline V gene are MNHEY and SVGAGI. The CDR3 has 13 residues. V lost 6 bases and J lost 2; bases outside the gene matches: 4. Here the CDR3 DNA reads TGTGCCAGCAGACGACAGGGAGCCTACGAGCAGTACGTC. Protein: CASRRQGAYEQYV.

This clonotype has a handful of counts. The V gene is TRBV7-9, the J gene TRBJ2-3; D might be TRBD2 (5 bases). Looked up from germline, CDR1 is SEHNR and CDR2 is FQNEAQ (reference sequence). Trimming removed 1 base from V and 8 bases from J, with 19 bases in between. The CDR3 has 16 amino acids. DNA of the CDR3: TGTGCCAGCAGCTTAGGGGTCCTAGTTAACGGAGGTACGCAGTATTTT. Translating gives CASSLGVLVNGGTQYF.

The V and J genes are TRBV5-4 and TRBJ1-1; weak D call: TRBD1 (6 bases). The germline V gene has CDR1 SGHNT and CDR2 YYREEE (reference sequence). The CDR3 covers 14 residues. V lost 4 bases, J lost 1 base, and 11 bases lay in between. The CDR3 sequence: CASSPKGQNTEAFF. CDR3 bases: TGTGCCAGCAGCCCAAAGGGACAGAACACTGAAGCTTTCTTT.

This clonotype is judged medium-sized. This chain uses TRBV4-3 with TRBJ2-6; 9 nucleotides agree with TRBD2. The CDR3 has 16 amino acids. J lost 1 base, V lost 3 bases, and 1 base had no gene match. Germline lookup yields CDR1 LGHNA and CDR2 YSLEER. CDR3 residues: CASSQTSGSGANVLTF. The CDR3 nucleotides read TGCGCCAGCAGCCAGACTAGCGGTTCTGGGGCCAACGTCCTGACTTTC.

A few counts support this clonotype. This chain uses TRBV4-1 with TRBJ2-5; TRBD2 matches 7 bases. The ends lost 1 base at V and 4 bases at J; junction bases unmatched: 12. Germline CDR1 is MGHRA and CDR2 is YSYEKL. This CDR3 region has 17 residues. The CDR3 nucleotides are TGCGCCAGCAGCCAAGGTGCACGGACTAGAGGTGCAGAGACCCAGTACTTC. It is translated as CASSQGARTRGAETQYF.

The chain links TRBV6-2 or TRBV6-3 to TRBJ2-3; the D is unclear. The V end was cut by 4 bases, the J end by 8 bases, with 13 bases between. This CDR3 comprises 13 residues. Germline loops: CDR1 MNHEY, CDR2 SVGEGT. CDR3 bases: TGTGCCAGCAGTTCCGGTCCCCCCGCTACGCAGTATTTT. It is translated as CASSSGPPATQYF.

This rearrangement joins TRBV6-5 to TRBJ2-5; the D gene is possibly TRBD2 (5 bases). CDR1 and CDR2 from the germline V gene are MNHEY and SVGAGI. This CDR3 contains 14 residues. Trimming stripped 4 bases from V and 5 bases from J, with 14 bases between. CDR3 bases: TGTGCCAGCAGTTTTAGACCCACGGGGGAGACCCAGTACTTC. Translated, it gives CASSFRPTGETQYF.